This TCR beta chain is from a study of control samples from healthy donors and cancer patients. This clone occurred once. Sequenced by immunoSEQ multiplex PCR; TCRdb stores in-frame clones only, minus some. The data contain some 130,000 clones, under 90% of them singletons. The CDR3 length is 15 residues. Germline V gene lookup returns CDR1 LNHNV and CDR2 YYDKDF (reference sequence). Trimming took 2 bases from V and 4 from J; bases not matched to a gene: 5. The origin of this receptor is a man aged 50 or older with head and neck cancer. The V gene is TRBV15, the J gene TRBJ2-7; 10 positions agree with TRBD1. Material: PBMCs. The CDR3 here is CATSRTGQGGYEQYF. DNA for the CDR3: TGTGCCACCAGCAGAACCGGACAGGGGGGGTACGAGCAGTACTTC.